The 11 T cell receptor beta chains given below trace back to one sample, sequenced in a study of CD8 T cells in ankylosing spondylitis. TCRdb called the 5' RACE reads again in MiXCR, with one record for every CDR3 protein. The table lists hundreds of thousands of distinct CDR3 sequences, 10% of them singletons. The source material was blood, either unsorted or a sorted T cell fraction (not recorded which). The receptors were sampled from a male donor with ankylosing spondylitis or in good health (not recorded which).

The sample holds many counts of this clonotype. This rearrangement joins TRBV15 to TRBJ2-3; D remains unclear. Germline V gene lookup returns CDR1 LNHNV and CDR2 YYDKDF (reference sequence). The CDR3 consists of 16 residues. Trimming cost V 0 bases and J 1 base, with 11 bases left between them. CDR3: CATSRDDTLRTDTQYF. The CDR3 bases are TGTGCCACCAGCAGAGATGACACCCTCCGCACAGATACGCAGTATTTT.

This clonotype was found a few times. The chain employs TRBV5-1 and TRBJ2-1; D unclear. This CDR3 comprises 13 residues. Germline lookup yields CDR1 SGHRS and CDR2 YFSETQ. The V end lost 2 bases, the J end lost 7 bases, and 10 bases lay between the germline ends. The CDR3 coding sequence is TGCGCCAGCAGCTTACCCTCCGGGAATGAGCAGTTCTTC. Protein product: CASSLPSGNEQFF.

In this sample, this clonotype turned up a few times. The rearrangement uses TRBV6-1 and TRBJ2-1; TRBD1 agrees at 9 bases. The CDR3 contains 14 residues. V trimming: 6 bases; J trimming: 8 bases; junction bases outside the gene matches: 8. Germline V gene lookup returns CDR1 MNHNS and CDR2 SASEGT. The CDR3 region has the DNA TGTGCCAGCAGGGCGGGACAGGGACGCTATGAGCAGTTCTTC. Amino acids: CASRAGQGRYEQFF.

There are many counts of this clonotype. The V gene is TRBV24-1, the J gene TRBJ2-3; 9 nucleotides line up with TRBD1. Germline loops: CDR1 KGHDR, CDR2 SFDVKD. CDR3 size: 16 residues. J lost 3 bases, V lost 3 bases, and 6 bases had no gene match. CDR3 coding DNA: TGTGCCACCAGTGATAGCGGGACAGGGTTAACAGATACGCAGTATTTT. This translates into CATSDSGTGLTDTQYF.

The table lists this clonotype with many counts. This chain links TRBV5-1 with TRBJ1-1; unclear D gene. Deletions cut 4 bases from V and 3 bases from J, with 10 bases between. The V gene's germline CDR1 is SGHRS and CDR2 YFSETQ. CDR3 length: 13 residues. CDR3 region: CASSKALDTEAFF. Here the CDR3 DNA reads TGCGCCAGCAGCAAGGCCCTCGACACTGAAGCTTTCTTT.

This clonotype was recorded many times. The V gene is TRBV7-2, the J gene TRBJ1-5, with D possibly TRBD1 on 6 matching bases. Looked up from germline, CDR1 is SGHTA and CDR2 is FQGNSA. The V gene lost 0 bases and the J gene lost 5 bases, with 14 bases spanning the gap. The CDR3 length is 16 residues. CDR3 sequence (DNA): TGTGCCAGCAGCTTAGCTTCGGGGGCGGGTCATCAGCCCCAGCATTTT. Amino acids: CASSLASGAGHQPQHF.

This clonotype was observed at least ten times. The chain links TRBV7-8 to TRBJ2-7; 8 nucleotides match TRBD1. Trimming at V came to 5 bases and at J to 4 bases, leaving 10 bases not matched to a gene. CDR1 is SGHVS and CDR2 is FQNEAQ in the germline V gene. The CDR3 covers 15 residues. DNA for the CDR3: TGTGCCAGCAGCGACTCGACAGGGGTAGTTTACGAGCAGTACTTC. Its translation: CASSDSTGVVYEQYF.

CDR3 in DNA: TGTGCCAGCAGCCGCGTCGGGGGCCCGCCAGATACGCAGTATTTT. Translation: CASSRVGGPPDTQYF. The gene calls are TRBV7-2 and TRBJ2-3; TRBD1 or TRBD2 may be the D gene (6 bases each). CDR1 and CDR2 from the germline V gene are SGHTA and FQGNSA. This CDR3 contains 15 residues. V was clipped by 5 bases and J by 4 bases, with 16 bases between them.

Only a few counts were recorded for this clonotype. CDR3 region: CASSPGQRPYNEQFF. The CDR3 DNA reads TGTGCCAGCAGCCCAGGACAGAGGCCCTACAATGAGCAGTTCTTC. V gene TRBV7-9 combines with J gene TRBJ2-1, with D tentatively TRBD1 (6 bases). The CDR3 is made up of 15 amino acids. From germline, CDR1 is SEHNR and CDR2 FQNEAQ (reference sequence). Trimming shortened V by 5 bases and J by 2 bases, and 13 bases separated the two germline ends. The full variable domain, in which reference TRBV7-9 and TRBJ2-1 provide the parts outside the CDR3, is DTGVSQNPRHKITKRGQNVTFRCDPISEHNRLYWYRQTLGQGPEFLTYFQNEAQLEKSRLLSDRFSAERPKGSFSTLEIQRTEQGDSAMYLCASSPGQRPYNEQFFGPGTRLTVL.

V usage is TRBV19 and J usage is TRBJ1-2; tentatively, D is TRBD1 (5 bases). The CDR3 loop spans 13 amino acids. The V end lost 4 bases, the J end lost 2 bases, and 8 bases lay between the germline ends. The V gene's germline CDR1 is LNHDA and CDR2 SQIVND (reference sequence). The CDR3 here is CASSTSGNYGYTF. CDR3 DNA sequence: TGTGCCAGTAGTACGTCAGGGAACTATGGCTACACCTTC. Based on the CDR3 plus reference TRBV19 and TRBJ1-2, the full variable domain is DGGITQSPKYLFRKEGQNVTLSCEQNLNHDAMYWYRQDPGQGLRLIYYSQIVNDFQKGDIAEGYSVSREKKESFPLTVTSAQKNPTAFYLCASSTSGNYGYTFGSGTRLTVV.

This clonotype was recorded many times. V and J are TRBV12-3 or TRBV12-4 and TRBJ1-6; 7 positions match TRBD1. The CDR3 spans 16 residues. Trimming took 6 bases from V and 4 from J; bases not matched to a gene: 9. For the CDR3, the DNA is TGTGCCAGCAGCACCAAGGGACAGAGTTATAATTCACCCCTCCACTTT. Protein sequence: CASSTKGQSYNSPLHF.